This passage covers 27 T cell receptor beta chains from one sample sequenced in a study of CD8+ T cells in alopecia areata. The treatment is: oral pan-JAK inhibitor, 5-10 mg twice daily. Sequencing used cDNA as its template, made by extracting RNA and reverse transcribing it. The data were produced by immunoSEQ multiplex PCR, yet TCRdb's version contains in-frame clones alone and is incomplete. The data show 100,000 to 150,000 clones, around 60% seen once. Material: CD4+ T cells sorted from blood, obtained at week 4, from a patient treated with tofacitinib. The receptors shown here come from a human donor with alopecia areata.

The V call is TRBV30, the J call TRBJ2-3, with 8 bases matching TRBD1. V shed 5 bases and J 4 bases; nucleotides not matched to a gene: 2. The CDR3 consists of 12 residues. The germline CDR1 and CDR2 sequences are GTSNPN and SVGIG (reference sequence). The CDR3 reads CAWGTGADTQYF. DNA of the CDR3: TGTGCCTGGGGGACAGGCGCAGATACGCAGTATTTT. The full variable domain, its missing parts supplied by reference TRBV30 and TRBJ2-3, is SQTIHQWPATLVQPVGSPLSLECTVEGTSNPNLYWYRQAAGRGLQLLFYSVGIGQISSEVPQNLSASRPQDRQFILSSKKLLLSDSGFYLCAWGTGADTQYFGPGTRLTVL.

This chain uses TRBV9 with TRBJ1-1, with D tentatively TRBD1 (5 bases). Germline V CDR1 and CDR2: SGDLS, YYNGEE. The CDR3 extends over 13 amino acids. The V gene lost 3 bases and the J gene lost 4 bases, with 10 bases spanning the gap. This CDR3 is CASSAGTGTEAFF. CDR3 nucleotide sequence: TGTGCCAGCAGCGCAGGGACGGGCACTGAAGCTTTCTTT.

The chain carries TRBV11-3 and TRBJ1-1; 7 nucleotides align to TRBD1. Germline V gene lookup returns CDR1 SGHNT and CDR2 YENEEA. This CDR3 has 14 residues. Trimming took 5 bases from V and 5 from J; bases not matched to a gene: 8. CDR3 amino acids: CASSTGTVGTEAFF. CDR3 DNA: TGTGCCAGCAGCACCGGGACAGTCGGTACTGAAGCTTTCTTT.

In its sample, this clone was seen a few times. The rearrangement links TRBV5-6 to TRBJ1-5; D gene uncertain. Looked up from germline, CDR1 is SGHDT and CDR2 is YYEEEE. V shed 2 bases and J shed 4 bases, with 10 bases lying between them. The CDR3 has 14 residues. The CDR3 is CASSFLSGNQPQHF. DNA for the CDR3: TGTGCCAGCAGCTTTCTCTCGGGGAATCAGCCCCAGCATTTT.

This clone was seen a single time. V gene TRBV10-3 combines with J gene TRBJ1-5; a weak D match, TRBD1 (5 bases). Germline V gives CDR1 ENHRY, CDR2 SYGVKD. This CDR3 has 15 residues. V was clipped by 4 bases and J by 1 base, with 11 bases between them. CDR3 in DNA: TGTGCCATCAGTGCCTCTGGGGCAAGCAATCAGCCCCAGCATTTT. This translates into CAISASGASNQPQHF.

This clone was picked up one time. The chain carries TRBV13 and TRBJ2-1; D is uncertain. The V end was cut by 3 bases, the J end by 0 bases, with 12 bases between. This CDR3 comprises 16 residues. CDR1 PRHDT and CDR2 FYEKMQ come from the germline V gene (reference sequence). CDR3 protein: CASSFQTGSSYNEQFF. The CDR3 DNA is TGTGCCAGCAGCTTCCAGACTGGCAGCTCCTACAATGAGCAGTTCTTC.

The chain recombines TRBV18 with TRBJ2-1, with D unresolved. There are 11 residues in the CDR3. V was pared by 4 bases and J by 5 bases, with 3 bases between. CDR1 is KGHSH, CDR2 LQKENI, per germline. CDR3 nucleotides: TGTGCCAGCTCACAAAACAATGAGCAGTTCTTC. Translation gives CASSQNNEQFF.

In its sample, this clone was seen once. This chain connects TRBV30 to TRBJ2-7; D gene ambiguous. This CDR3 contains 13 residues. V was clipped by 2 bases and J by 3 bases, with 11 bases between them. Germline V CDR1 and CDR2: GTSNPN, SVGIG (reference sequence). The CDR3 DNA reads as TGTGCCTGGAGTCCACAGCAGAACTACGAGCAGTACTTC. Protein sequence: CAWSPQQNYEQYF.

This clone was found a few times. The CDR3 is CSVEAGADTQYF. The CDR3 nucleotides are TGCAGCGTTGAAGCAGGGGCAGATACGCAGTATTTT. The rearrangement links TRBV29-1 to TRBJ2-3; possible D gene TRBD1, 6 bases. V was trimmed by 1 base and J by 4 bases, leaving 6 bases between them. This CDR3 comprises 12 residues. Germline V gene sequence: CDR1 SQVTM, CDR2 ANQGSEA.

This clone was picked up a small number of times. This chain joins TRBV5-1 and TRBJ2-1; D is possibly TRBD1 or TRBD2 (5 bases each). Germline V lookup: CDR1 SGHRS, CDR2 YFSETQ. V dropped 5 bases and J dropped 5 bases, with 14 bases sitting between them. This CDR3 has 14 residues. CDR3 in DNA: TGCGCCAGCAGTTGGGGGAGCATCGACAATGAGCAGTTCTTC. It encodes CASSWGSIDNEQFF.

The DNA for the CDR3 is TGCGCCAGCAGCCCGTACCGTGGGAACTACGAGCAGTACTTC. Amino acid sequence: CASSPYRGNYEQYF. This chain connects TRBV5-1 to TRBJ2-7; D call uncertain. Germline V gene sequence: CDR1 SGHRS, CDR2 YFSETQ. The CDR3 spans 14 residues. The ends were cut back, 4 bases at V and 3 bases at J, with 14 bases in the middle.

The chain carries TRBV9 and TRBJ2-2; possibly TRBD2 for D (5 bases). Germline values: CDR1 SGDLS, CDR2 YYNGEE. Trimming removed 2 bases at V and 3 bases at J, with 14 bases between. This CDR3 has 16 amino acids. CDR3 DNA: TGTGCCAGCAGCGTTTTGGGAGACTTCGACACCGGGGAGCTGTTTTTT. Protein: CASSVLGDFDTGELFF.

This clone was observed once. The genes are TRBV7-2 and TRBJ2-3, with D perhaps TRBD1 (6 bases). The germline V gene encodes CDR1 SGHTA and CDR2 FQGNSA. V gave up 5 bases and J gave up 1 base, with 13 bases separating them. The CDR3 covers 15 residues. CDR3 sequence: CASSPEQGRTDTQYF. The CDR3 DNA sequence: TGTGCCAGCAGCCCCGAACAGGGACGCACAGATACGCAGTATTTT.

This clone has a handful of counts. This chain joins TRBV27 and TRBJ1-2; unclear D gene. Germline-derived CDR1 and CDR2 are MNHEY and SMNVEV (reference sequence). The length of the CDR3 is 13 residues. V lost 4 bases and J 2 bases, leaving 8 bases between the germline ends. The CDR3 sequence is CASSSRVNYGYTF. For the CDR3, the DNA is TGTGCCAGCAGTTCAAGGGTAAACTATGGCTACACCTTC.

The rearrangement links TRBV29-1 to TRBJ2-3; D unresolved. The germline V gene encodes CDR1 SQVTM and CDR2 ANQGSEA. V lost 7 bases and J 5 bases, leaving 7 bases between the germline ends. CDR3 length: 10 amino acids. CDR3 residues: CSGAQDTQYF. In nucleotides, the CDR3 is TGCAGCGGGGCCCAAGATACGCAGTATTTT.

This rearrangement joins TRBV30 to TRBJ2-3, with unresolved D. The CDR3 covers 12 residues. V lost 5 bases to trimming and J lost 3 bases, with 9 bases between them. CDR1 is GTSNPN, CDR2 SVGIG, per germline (reference sequence). CDR3 sequence reads: CAWGTKTDTQYF. The CDR3 nucleotides read TGTGCCTGGGGAACCAAGACAGATACGCAGTATTTT.

The chain is built from TRBV6-5 and TRBJ2-7; tentatively, D is TRBD2 (6 bases). V shed 5 bases and J shed 2 bases, with 16 bases lying between them. The CDR3 is made up of 15 amino acids. Per germline, CDR1 MNHEY and CDR2 SVGAGI. CDR3 amino acids: CASSPARGFTYEQYF. CDR3 nucleotides: TGTGCCAGCAGTCCCGCCCGGGGGTTCACCTACGAGCAGTACTTC.

J is TRBJ2-1 and V is TRBV7-2; D uncertain. The V gene lost 2 bases and the J gene lost 5 bases, with 4 bases spanning the gap. Germline lookup yields CDR1 SGHTA and CDR2 FQGNSA. The CDR3 has 12 residues. The CDR3 bases are TGTGCCAGCAGCTTAACGGACAATGAGCAGTTCTTC. Its protein product is CASSLTDNEQFF.

This clone has just a few counts. The V call is TRBV30, the J call TRBJ2-7; 13 positions match TRBD2. CDR1 GTSNPN and CDR2 SVGIG come from the germline V gene (reference sequence). There are 18 residues in the CDR3. V gave up 2 bases and J gave up 2 bases; unmatched junction bases: 12. The CDR3 DNA follows: TGTGCCTGGAGTAAGACTAGCGGGAGGCCTCCTCTCGCCTACGAGCAGTACTTC. It yields the protein CAWSKTSGRPPLAYEQYF.

The V gene is TRBV2, the J gene TRBJ1-2; D is unresolved. Deletions cut 3 bases from V and 5 bases from J, with 7 bases between. Germline V gives CDR1 SNHLY, CDR2 FYNNEI. The CDR3 is 12 residues long. Here the CDR3 DNA reads TGTGCCAGCAGTGATAGCAGTTATGGCTACACCTTC. Protein sequence: CASSDSSYGYTF.

The chain joins TRBV29-1 to TRBJ2-3; a possible D gene is TRBD1 (6 bases). V gave up 3 bases and J gave up 5 bases, with 12 bases separating them. The CDR3 sequence is 13 residues long. The germline gives CDR1 SQVTM, CDR2 ANQGSEA. CDR3 DNA: TGCAGCGTTGACCCAGGGGTCCAAGATACGCAGTATTTT. Amino acid sequence: CSVDPGVQDTQYF.

This clone showed up just once. The chain couples TRBV7-3 to TRBJ2-3; D possibly corresponds to TRBD2 (6 bases). CDR3 size: 13 residues. The germline V gene encodes CDR1 SGHTA and CDR2 FQGTGA. Trimming stripped 5 bases from V and 5 bases from J, with 11 bases between. CDR3 DNA sequence: TGTGCCAGCAGCCCAGCGGGCCGAGATACGCAGTATTTT. It translates to CASSPAGRDTQYF.

The chain combines TRBV29-1 with TRBJ2-2, with TRBD2 identical over 12 bases. CDR3 length: 15 amino acids. Germline V gives CDR1 SQVTM, CDR2 ANQGSEA. Trimming removed 6 bases from V and 6 bases from J; junction bases left unmatched: 8. In DNA, the CDR3 is TGCAGCGTAATCAAGCTAGCGGGAGGGGCCGGGGAGCTGTTTTTT. Protein sequence: CSVIKLAGGAGELFF.

The table lists this clone with a count of one. CDR3 amino acids: CASSPNPNLEQYF. Here the CDR3 DNA reads TGTGCCAGCAGCCCTAATCCTAATCTCGAGCAGTACTTC. The rearrangement uses TRBV6-5 and TRBJ2-7; no reliable D call. V lost 6 bases and J 6 bases, leaving 15 bases between the germline ends. The CDR3 is made up of 13 amino acids. CDR1 is MNHEY, CDR2 SVGAGI, per germline.

V is TRBV29-1 and J is TRBJ2-6; either TRBD1 or TRBD2 may supply D (5 bases each). The germline V gene encodes CDR1 SQVTM and CDR2 ANQGSEA. Trimming cost V 4 bases and J 11 bases, with 15 bases left between them. The CDR3 is 13 residues long. The CDR3 DNA reads as TGCAGCGTTGCCCAGGGAATGAGGGACGTCCTGACTTTC. This sequence encodes CSVAQGMRDVLTF.

The V gene is TRBV19, the J gene TRBJ2-1, with 7 positions matching TRBD2. The V segment lost 4 bases and the J segment 9 bases; nucleotides outside the gene matches: 3. Germline V gives CDR1 LNHDA, CDR2 SQIVND (reference sequence). This CDR3 region has 12 residues. The CDR3: CASSKASGEQFF. The CDR3 nucleotides are TGTGCCAGTAGTAAAGCTAGCGGTGAGCAGTTCTTC. The full variable domain, its missing parts supplied by reference TRBV19 and TRBJ2-1, is DGGITQSPKYLFRKEGQNVTLSCEQNLNHDAMYWYRQDPGQGLRLIYYSQIVNDFQKGDIAEGYSVSREKKESFPLTVTSAQKNPTAFYLCASSKASGEQFFGPGTRLTVL.

The chain joins TRBV15 to TRBJ2-7; D unresolved. CDR1 LNHNV and CDR2 YYDKDF come from the germline V gene (reference sequence). This CDR3 spans 14 amino acids. Trimming removed 0 bases at V and 1 base at J, with 7 bases between. The CDR3 protein is CATSRDLTSYEQYF. The CDR3 DNA follows: TGTGCCACCAGCAGAGATCTTACTTCCTACGAGCAGTACTTC.